This is a list of T cell receptor beta chains from one sample in a study of early T cells in non-severe SARS-CoV-2 infection. A single record per CDR3 protein comes from TCRdb applying MiXCR to the 5' RACE reads. The sample has roughly 120,000 distinct CDR3 sequences; more than 13% are singletons. The sample taken for sequencing was whole blood. The receptor set was obtained from an adult who was a healthcare worker with PCR-confirmed SARS-CoV-2 infection or an uninfected control (not recorded which). Each CDR3 is given with its conserved first and last residue. The D gene is left open where the match is weak. Not all rows give a size; the values are once, few, many and, for expanded clones, a class.

J: TRBJ1-1
V: TRBV7-6
D: NA
size: few
CDR3: CASQPGSNTEAFF
DNA: TGTGCCAGCCAGCCGGGCTCGAACACTGAAGCTTTCTTT

J: TRBJ2-1
V: TRBV6-2/TRBV6-3
D: NA
size: few
CDR3: CASSYSFGGRFLSEQFF
DNA: TGTGCCAGCAGTTACTCGTTCGGGGGACGGTTTCTCAGTGAGCAGTTCTTC

J: TRBJ2-5
V: TRBV5-1
D: NA
size: NA
CDR3: CASTPGIQETQYF
DNA: TGCGCCAGCACCCCAGGGATTCAAGAGACCCAGTACTTC

J: TRBJ1-1
V: TRBV29-1
D: NA
size: NA
CDR3: CSVGATGQTNTEAFF
DNA: TGCAGCGTTGGCGCGACAGGCCAAACGAACACTGAAGCTTTCTTT

J: TRBJ2-7
V: TRBV5-1
D: NA
size: many
CDR3: CASSLWENSLSYEQYF
DNA: TGCGCCAGCAGCTTGTGGGAGAACAGTTTGTCCTACGAGCAGTACTTC

J: TRBJ1-1
V: TRBV6-5
D: TRBD1
size: few
CDR3: CASRPPDRVSEAFF
DNA: TGTGCCAGCAGGCCCCCTGACAGGGTCTCCGAAGCTTTCTTT

J: TRBJ2-3
V: TRBV27
D: NA
size: NA
CDR3: CASSSFPPETDTQYF
DNA: TGTGCCAGCAGTTCCTTCCCGCCCGAGACAGATACGCAGTATTTT

J: TRBJ1-1
V: TRBV9
D: TRBD1
size: NA
CDR3: CASSVGDRVSNTEAFF
DNA: TGTGCCAGCAGCGTAGGGGACAGGGTTTCGAACACTGAAGCTTTCTTT

J: TRBJ2-1
V: TRBV10-3
D: NA
size: NA
CDR3: CAIGNSYNEQFF
DNA: TGTGCCATCGGTAACTCCTACAATGAGCAGTTCTTC

J: TRBJ1-4
V: TRBV2
D: NA
size: few
CDR3: CASRRITGKLFF
DNA: TGTGCCAGCAGAAGAATCACAGGGAAACTGTTTTTT

J: TRBJ2-7
V: TRBV7-6
D: NA
size: NA
CDR3: CASSTRGGEQYF
DNA: TGTGCCAGCAGCACCAGGGGGGGCGAGCAGTACTTC

J: TRBJ2-2
V: TRBV14
D: TRBD2
size: NA
CDR3: CASSQAGTSGGPGELFF
DNA: TGTGCCAGCAGCCAGGCCGGGACTAGCGGGGGACCCGGGGAGCTGTTTTTT

J: TRBJ2-7
V: TRBV20-1
D: TRBD2
size: NA
CDR3: CSASSGLAGGGYEQYF
DNA: TGCAGTGCTAGCTCCGGACTAGCGGGGGGCGGCTACGAGCAGTACTTC

J: TRBJ2-1
V: TRBV12-3/TRBV12-4
D: TRBD2
size: many
CDR3: CASSGGSGTSGGDLVYNEQFF
DNA: TGTGCCAGCAGTGGAGGCTCCGGGACTAGCGGGGGGGATCTGGTGTACAATGAGCAGTTCTTC

J: TRBJ2-1
V: TRBV4-1
D: TRBD2
size: NA
CDR3: CASSHKLGLAGAYNEQFF
DNA: TGCGCCAGCAGCCATAAATTGGGACTAGCGGGAGCGTACAATGAGCAGTTCTTC

J: TRBJ2-1
V: TRBV9
D: NA
size: NA
CDR3: CASSQVPSYNEQFF
DNA: TGTGCCAGCAGCCAGGTCCCCTCCTACAATGAGCAGTTCTTC

J: TRBJ1-1
V: TRBV10-2
D: NA
size: NA
CDR3: CASSDGGRLTEAFF
DNA: TGCGCCAGCAGTGATGGGGGGAGGCTTACTGAAGCTTTCTTT

J: TRBJ2-7
V: TRBV28
D: NA
size: few
CDR3: CASSPSHEQYF
DNA: TGTGCCAGCAGTCCCAGCCACGAGCAGTACTTC

J: TRBJ2-1
V: TRBV5-1
D: NA
size: many
CDR3: CASSLEGDQSYNEQFF
DNA: TGCGCCAGCAGCTTGGAAGGGGACCAGTCCTACAATGAGCAGTTCTTC

J: TRBJ1-1
V: TRBV10-3
D: NA
size: few
CDR3: CAISESGGTEAFF
DNA: TGTGCCATCAGTGAGTCGGGGGGGACTGAAGCTTTCTTT

J: TRBJ2-7
V: TRBV3-1
D: NA
size: NA
CDR3: CASSQGDVFYEQYF
DNA: TGTGCCAGCAGCCAAGGCGATGTTTTCTACGAGCAGTACTTC

J: TRBJ1-1
V: TRBV3-1
D: NA
size: few
CDR3: CASSQGTGVDTEAFF
DNA: TGTGCCAGCAGCCAGGGAACCGGAGTGGACACTGAAGCTTTCTTT

J: TRBJ1-2
V: TRBV7-8
D: NA
size: few
CDR3: CASSLGGYGYTF
DNA: TGTGCCAGCAGCTTAGGAGGGTATGGCTACACCTTC

J: TRBJ2-2
V: TRBV5-5
D: NA
size: NA
CDR3: CVSSLRGAVTGELFF
DNA: TGTGTCAGCAGCTTGCGAGGGGCGGTCACCGGGGAGCTGTTTTTT

J: TRBJ2-3
V: TRBV20-1
D: TRBD2
size: many
CDR3: CSASVSGASTDTQYF
DNA: TGCAGTGCTAGCGTTAGCGGGGCTAGCACAGATACGCAGTATTTT

J: TRBJ1-2
V: TRBV1
D: NA
size: few
CDR3: CTSSQRDRGKNYGYTF
DNA: TGCACCAGCAGCCAAAGGGACAGGGGGAAAAACTATGGCTACACCTTC

J: TRBJ2-3
V: TRBV25-1
D: TRBD2
size: few
CDR3: CASSEVSGSGGAKDTQYF
DNA: TGTGCCAGCAGTGAAGTGTCAGGGAGCGGGGGGGCAAAAGATACGCAGTATTTT

J: TRBJ1-1
V: TRBV12-3/TRBV12-4
D: NA
size: NA
CDR3: CASSSEGGEAFF
DNA: TGTGCCAGCAGTTCGGAGGGGGGAGAAGCTTTCTTT

J: TRBJ1-5
V: TRBV27
D: NA
size: NA
CDR3: CASSTKSNQPQHF
DNA: TGTGCCAGCAGTACAAAGAGCAATCAGCCCCAGCATTTT

J: TRBJ2-2
V: TRBV19
D: NA
size: NA
CDR3: CASSIEGAGELFF
DNA: TGTGCCAGTAGTATAGAGGGAGCAGGGGAGCTGTTTTTT

J: TRBJ2-3
V: TRBV27
D: NA
size: many
CDR3: CASNTRGGAADTQYF
DNA: TGTGCCAGCAACACAAGGGGCGGGGCTGCAGATACGCAGTATTTT

J: TRBJ2-2
V: TRBV12-3/TRBV12-4
D: NA
size: NA
CDR3: CASSSWRTNTGELFF
DNA: TGTGCCAGCAGTTCCTGGAGGACGAACACCGGGGAGCTGTTTTTT

J: TRBJ2-5
V: TRBV20-1
D: TRBD1
size: few
CDR3: CSAQDRDQETQYF
DNA: TGCAGTGCTCAGGACAGGGACCAAGAGACCCAGTACTTC

J: TRBJ2-1
V: TRBV6-6
D: TRBD1
size: NA
CDR3: CASSYSRTGNLVQFF
DNA: TGTGCCAGCAGTTACTCAAGGACAGGGAATCTGGTCCAGTTCTTC

J: TRBJ1-1
V: TRBV29-1
D: NA
size: few
CDR3: CSGGKNTEAFF
DNA: TGCAGCGGGGGTAAGAACACTGAAGCTTTCTTT

J: TRBJ1-2
V: TRBV3-1
D: NA
size: NA
CDR3: CASSREQGGYTF
DNA: TGTGCCAGCAGCCGCGAACAGGGAGGCTACACCTTC

J: TRBJ2-3
V: TRBV7-9
D: TRBD2
size: few
CDR3: CASSPHRGGRTDTQYF
DNA: TGTGCCAGCAGCCCCCACCGGGGGGGTCGCACAGATACGCAGTATTTT

J: TRBJ1-1
V: TRBV10-1
D: NA
size: many
CDR3: CASTATGIGEAFF
DNA: TGCGCCAGTACCGCTACAGGAATCGGCGAAGCTTTCTTT

J: TRBJ1-2
V: TRBV4-1
D: NA
size: few
CDR3: CASSQIQAADYGYTF
DNA: TGCGCCAGCAGCCAAATACAGGCAGCGGACTATGGCTACACCTTC

J: TRBJ2-2
V: TRBV6-5
D: TRBD1
size: few
CDR3: CASSPGTATGELFF
DNA: TGTGCCAGCAGCCCGGGGACAGCCACCGGGGAGCTGTTTTTT